The present entry profiles one TCR beta chain with its context. This table comes from immunoSEQ multiplex PCR, and its TCRdb copy is limited to in-frame clones, with some not included. The profile shows approximately 97,000 clones, more than 70% of them singletons. There are 13 residues in the CDR3. Trimming removed 6 bases from V and 0 bases from J, with 9 bases in between. Germline V gene sequence: CDR1 MNHNS, CDR2 SASEGT. This specimen belongs to a study of cytotoxic CD8 clonotypes in ibrutinib-treated CLL. Study-wide background: Included were 11 relapsed/refractory and roughly 15 treatment-naive patients, of whom approximately 18 were IGHV unmutated.

This sequence was found in a human donor with chronic lymphocytic leukemia. The material sequenced was PBMCs, taken after 24 months of ibrutinib treatment. The chain uses TRBV6-1 and TRBJ2-7, with a weak D call TRBD2 (6 bases). The DNA of the CDR3 is TGTGCCAGCAGCGGGACTTTCTCCTACGAGCAGTACTTC. It specifies CASSGTFSYEQYF.